This TCR beta chain derives from a study of Ad26.COV2.S vaccination and SARS-CoV-2 variants. Measured with immunoSEQ multiplex PCR; TCRdb has only the in-frame clones, and not every one. The sample carries 350,000 to 450,000 clones, approximately 91% recorded once. Points from the study as a whole: Following vaccination, spike-specific CD8+ and CD4+ T cell responses reportedly exhibited substantial breadth. Participants given vaccine showed non-spike TCR breadth similar to that of placebo recipients.

Stated treatment: some 20 received Ad26.COV2.S at low or high dose, single or two shots; several received placebo; per-sample allocation not given. On day 63 after the first injection, vaccine and placebo recipients gave samples. An 18-55-year-old adult in Boston served as donor. This vaccine is an Ad26 vector that expresses the Wuhan-strain SARS-CoV-2 spike. Of note for this clone: Antigen specificity is unknown.

The TCR was taken from a person aged 18 to 59 who received the Ad26.COV2.S COVID-19 vaccine or a placebo. The specimen comprised peripheral blood, sampled in a trial of Ad26.COV2.S vaccine versus placebo.

The chain's CDR3 is CASSKQGLNTIYF. The CDR3, as DNA: TGTGCCAGCAGTAAACAGGGGTTGAACACCATATATTTT. V gene TRBV6-5 combines with J gene TRBJ1-3, with 7 bases matching TRBD1. Germline loops: CDR1 MNHEY, CDR2 SVGAGI. The ends lost 5 bases at V and 7 bases at J; junction bases unmatched: 5. This CDR3 comprises 13 residues.